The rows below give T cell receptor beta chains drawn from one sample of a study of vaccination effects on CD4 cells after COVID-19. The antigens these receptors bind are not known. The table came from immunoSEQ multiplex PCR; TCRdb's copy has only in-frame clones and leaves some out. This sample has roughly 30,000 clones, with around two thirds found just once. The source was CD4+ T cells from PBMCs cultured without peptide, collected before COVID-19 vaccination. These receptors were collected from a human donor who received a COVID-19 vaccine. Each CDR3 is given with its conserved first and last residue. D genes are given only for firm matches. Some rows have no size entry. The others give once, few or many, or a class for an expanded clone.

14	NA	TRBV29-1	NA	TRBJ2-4	TGCAGCGTTGACCCCACAGGAGCCAAAAACATTCAGTACTTC	CSVDPTGAKNIQYF
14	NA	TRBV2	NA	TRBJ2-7	TGTGCCAGCAGGCCTACGGGAGCCCCCTACGAGCAGTACTTC	CASRPTGAPYEQYF
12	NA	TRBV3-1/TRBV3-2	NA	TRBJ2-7	TGTGCCAGCAGCCAAGTAGAGTACGAGCAGTACTTC	CASSQVEYEQYF
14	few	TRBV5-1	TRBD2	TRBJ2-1	TGCGCCAGCCGGACTAGCGGGGAGAACAATGAGCAGTTCTTC	CASRTSGENNEQFF
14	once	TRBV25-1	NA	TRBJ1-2	TGTGCCAGCAGTGAAGGCAGAAACTCCTATGGCTACACCTTC	CASSEGRNSYGYTF
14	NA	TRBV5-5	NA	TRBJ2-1	TGTGCCAGCAGCGCGACTAGTACGTTCGATGAGCAGTTCTTC	CASSATSTFDEQFF
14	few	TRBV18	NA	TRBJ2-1	TGTGCCAGCTCTCCGCAGGCCTCCTACAATGAGCAGTTCTTC	CASSPQASYNEQFF
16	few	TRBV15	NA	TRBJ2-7	TGTGCCACCAGCAGAGATTTGAAGGGGGGGACCTACGAGCAGTACTTC	CATSRDLKGGTYEQYF
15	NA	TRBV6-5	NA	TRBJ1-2	TGTGCCAGCAGTTGGCTGGGGGGGGCGCGAGGGGGCTACACCTTC	CASSWLGGARGGYTF
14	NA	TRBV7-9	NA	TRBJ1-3	TGTGCCGGTAGACAGTCCTCCTCTGGAAACACCATATATTTT	CAGRQSSSGNTIYF
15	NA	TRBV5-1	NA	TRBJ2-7	TGCGCCAGCAGCGCACAGCCGTCCGAGGGTGGCGAGCAGTACTTC	CASSAQPSEGGEQYF
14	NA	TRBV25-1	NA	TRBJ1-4	TGTGCCAGCAGTGATGACAGAAATAATGAAAAACTGTTTTTT	CASSDDRNNEKLFF
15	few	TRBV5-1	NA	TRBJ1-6	TGCGCCAGCAGCTTGGATGGCAGCACCAATTCACCCCTCCACTTT	CASSLDGSTNSPLHF
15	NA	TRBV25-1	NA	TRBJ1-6	TGTGCCAGCAGTGAACCAGTCTCCTATAATTCACCCCTCCACTTT	CASSEPVSYNSPLHF
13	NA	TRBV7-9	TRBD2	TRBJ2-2	TGTGCTTCCGGGGGGGGTTACACCGGGGAGCTGTTTTTT	CASGGGYTGELFF
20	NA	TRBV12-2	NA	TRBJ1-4	TGTGCAAGTCGCTTTAGGACCCGGCAGAATTCTCGGAACGGTAATGAAAAACTGTTTTTT	CASRFRTRQNSRNGNEKLFF
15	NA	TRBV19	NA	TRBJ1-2	TGTGCCAGTAGTATAGATCAGGCATATAGCTATGGCTACACCTTC	CASSIDQAYSYGYTF
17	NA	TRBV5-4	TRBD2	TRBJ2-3	TGTGCCAGCAGCCCCGGGACTAGCGGAAAAAGCACAGATACGCAGTATTTT	CASSPGTSGKSTDTQYF
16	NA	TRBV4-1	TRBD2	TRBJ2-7	TGCGCCAGCAGCCAGGCACTAGCGGGAGGTTATCGCGAGCAGTACTTC	CASSQALAGGYREQYF
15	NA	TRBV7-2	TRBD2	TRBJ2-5	TGTGCCAGCAGCTTACAGCGGGGGCCTCAAGAGACCCAGTACTTC	CASSLQRGPQETQYF
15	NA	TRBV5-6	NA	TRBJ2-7	TGTGCCAGCAGCTTGGGTGGGAGTTCCTTCTACGAGCAGTACTTC	CASSLGGSSFYEQYF
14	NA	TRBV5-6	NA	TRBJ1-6	TGTGCCAGCAGCTTGTACGCGGGTTTCTCACCCCTCCACTTT	CASSLYAGFSPLHF
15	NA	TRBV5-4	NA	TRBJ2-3	TGTGCCAGCAGCTTGAAAGGGCCAGGGGCAGATACGCAGTATTTT	CASSLKGPGADTQYF
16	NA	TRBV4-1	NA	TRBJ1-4	TGCGCCAGCAGCCAAGCCTCTGGGTTCACTAATGAAAAACTGTTTTTT	CASSQASGFTNEKLFF
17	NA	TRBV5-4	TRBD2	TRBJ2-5	TGTGCCAGCAGCGAAGAACCCTGGGGAGGGTCACAAGAGACCCAGTACTTC	CASSEEPWGGSQETQYF
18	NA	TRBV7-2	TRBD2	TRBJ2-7	TGTGCCAGCAGAATGGGGGGGAATTTAGCGGGAGGCTCCTACGAGCAGTACTTC	CASRMGGNLAGGSYEQYF
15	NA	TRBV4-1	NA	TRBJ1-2	TGCGCCAGCAGCCAAGATCCAGTATTGCTAGGGGGCTACACCTTC	CASSQDPVLLGGYTF
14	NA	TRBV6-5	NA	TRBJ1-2	TGTGCCAGCAGTTACTCCTTCCCCAACTATGGCTACACCTTC	CASSYSFPNYGYTF
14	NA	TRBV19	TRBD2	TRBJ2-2	TGTGCCAGTAGGCCTAGCGGGATGAACGGGGAGCTGTTTTTT	CASRPSGMNGELFF
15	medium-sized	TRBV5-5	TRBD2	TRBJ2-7	TGTGCCAGCGCGATTGGGGGACTAGCGTCTTACGAGCAGTACTTC	CASAIGGLASYEQYF
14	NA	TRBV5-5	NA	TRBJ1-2	TGTGCCAGCAGCCGAGGGGGGTACAGCGATGGCTACACCTTC	CASSRGGYSDGYTF